This passage covers 26 T cell receptor beta chains from one sample sequenced in a study of T cells expressing NK-cell markers. TCRdb re-called the 5' RACE reads; every CDR3 protein appears as one record, without DNA. The table counts about 260,000 distinct CDR3 sequences; around 0.42% lies in the top ten. Material: blood T cells: a sorted CD56 or NKG2C T cell subset, CD4+ or CD8+ T cells, or bulk PBMC T cells (not recorded which). Receptors were obtained from a young man in good health.

The V and J genes are TRBV4-2 and TRBJ2-4; TCRdb proposes TRBD1, but this gene call is untestable without DNA. Per the germline V gene, CDR1 is LGHNA and CDR2 is YNFKEQ. This CDR3 has 15 amino acids. The CDR3 spells CASSLEPGASDIQYF.

V gene TRBV7-6 combines with J gene TRBJ2-7; no DNA is available, so the TRBD1 call from TCRdb remains unchecked. CDR1 and CDR2 (germline): SGHVS, FNYEAQ. The CDR3 is 15 amino acids. The CDR3 here is CASSLRTGGAYEQYF.

The chain couples TRBV19 to TRBJ2-3; there is no DNA to check the TCRdb D call of TRBD2. Germline values: CDR1 LNHDA, CDR2 SQIVND (reference sequence). There are 16 residues in the CDR3. CDR3 region: CASSIPASGTGDTQYF.

V and J are TRBV19 and TRBJ2-6; no DNA is available, so the TRBD2 call from TCRdb remains unchecked. This CDR3 is built from 19 residues. Germline V lookup: CDR1 LNHDA, CDR2 SQIVND (reference sequence). The CDR3 loop reads CASSISRAGLNSGANVLTF.

The chain recombines TRBV20-1 with TRBJ2-3; as DNA is missing, the TRBD1 call by TCRdb cannot be tested. The length of the CDR3 is 14 residues. Germline CDR1 is DFQATT and CDR2 is SNEGSKA (reference sequence). The CDR3 here is CSATGTPGADTQYF.

This chain connects TRBV6-5 to TRBJ1-5; there is no DNA to check the TCRdb D call of TRBD1. CDR3 length: 14 residues. CDR1 is MNHEY and CDR2 is SVGAGI in the germline V gene. CDR3 residues: CASRGQGGSQPQHF.

The rearrangement links TRBV5-1 to TRBJ1-5; TCRdb indicates TRBD1, and absent DNA this call remains unverified. In germline, CDR1 is SGHRS, CDR2 YFSETQ. The CDR3 totals 13 residues. CDR3 region: CASSLVTGQPQHF. Together with reference TRBV5-1 and TRBJ1-5, the CDR3 gives the full variable domain: KAGVTQTPRYLIKTRGQQVTLSCSPISGHRSVSWYQQTPGQGLQFLFEYFSETQRNKGNFPGRFSGRQFSNSRSEMNVSTLELGDSALYLCASSLVTGQPQHFGDGTRLSIL.

The V and J genes are TRBV6-5 and TRBJ1-1. The CDR3 is made up of 13 amino acids. Germline V gene data show CDR1 as MNHEY and CDR2 as SVGAGI. The CDR3 sequence: CASGSKWDTEAFF.

The chain combines TRBV12-3 or TRBV12-4 with TRBJ2-1; TCRdb's D call, TRBD2, is unchecked because there is no DNA. This CDR3 spans 12 amino acids. This chain's CDR3 is CASSPQTRKQFF.

The chain uses TRBV5-6 and TRBJ2-1. Germline CDR1 SGHDT, CDR2 YYEEEE. The CDR3 sequence is 15 residues long. The CDR3 sequence is CASSARRWRYNEQFF.

The J gene is TRBJ2-1, the V gene TRBV29-1; TCRdb's D gene call, TRBD1, goes unchecked for lack of DNA. CDR1 is SQVTM and CDR2 is ANQGSEA in the germline V gene. The CDR3 spans 16 residues. The CDR3 is CSVEGGVDRGYNEQFF.

This chain links TRBV29-1 with TRBJ2-5; the TRBD2 assignment by TCRdb is unverifiable without DNA. The germline V gene has CDR1 SQVTM and CDR2 ANQGSEA. The length of the CDR3 is 13 residues. The CDR3 sequence is CSGKAALAETQYF.

The V and J genes are TRBV2 and TRBJ2-2; TCRdb selects TRBD2, and the lack of DNA leaves this call unchecked. CDR1 is SNHLY, CDR2 FYNNEI, per germline. The CDR3 contains 14 residues. CDR3 protein: CASSWGVGTGELFF.

CDR3 residues: CASSQDARTSTDTQYF. The rearrangement links TRBV4-2 to TRBJ2-3. The CDR3 contains 16 residues. CDR1 is LGHNA, CDR2 YNFKEQ, per germline.

The chain carries TRBV7-2 and TRBJ2-1; checking the TCRdb D call of TRBD2 is not possible without DNA. CDR1 is SGHTA and CDR2 is FQGNSA in the germline V gene. CDR3 length equals 16 residues. This chain's CDR3 is CASSSPPRLSYNEQFF.

The rearrangement joins TRBV28 to TRBJ2-3; TCRdb's D call, TRBD1, is unchecked because there is no DNA. The CDR3 loop spans 15 amino acids. Germline V lookup: CDR1 MDHEN, CDR2 SYDVKM. The chain's CDR3 is CASAAPGIRTDTQYF.

V is TRBV6-2 or TRBV6-3 and J is TRBJ2-1; TCRdb indicates TRBD2, and absent DNA this call remains unverified. Germline CDR1 reads MNHEY; CDR2 reads SVGEGT. The CDR3 has 17 residues. CDR3 protein: CASSSHRGGGNRDEQFF.

The rearrangement uses TRBV20-1 and TRBJ2-3; checking the TCRdb D call of TRBD2 is not possible without DNA. The CDR3 length is 17 residues. Looked up from germline, CDR1 is DFQATT and CDR2 is SNEGSKA (reference sequence). CDR3 amino acids: CSAPGTSAPGGTDTQYF.

The V and J genes are TRBV15 and TRBJ2-7; TCRdb's assignment of TRBD2 cannot be checked, as there is no DNA. The CDR3 totals 14 residues. The germline CDR1 and CDR2 sequences are LNHNV and YYDKDF (reference sequence). This chain's CDR3 is CATSRGAGVDEQYF.

The chain links TRBV6-5 to TRBJ2-1; TCRdb names TRBD1, which stays unverified in the absence of DNA. The CDR3 loop spans 16 amino acids. In germline, CDR1 is MNHEY, CDR2 SVGAGI. The CDR3 here is CASSRPGGPLLSEQFF.

The gene calls are TRBV12-3 or TRBV12-4 and TRBJ1-1; TCRdb's D call, TRBD1, is unchecked because there is no DNA. This CDR3 has 16 amino acids. CDR3 in amino acids: CASSLELGTGSTEAFF.

This chain connects TRBV30 to TRBJ2-1; TCRdb selects TRBD1, and the lack of DNA leaves this call unchecked. CDR3 size: 15 residues. Germline V lookup: CDR1 GTSNPN, CDR2 SVGIG (reference sequence). The CDR3 region is CAWSVGGTGGDEQFF.

The chain joins TRBV4-3 to TRBJ2-1; TCRdb selects TRBD2, and the lack of DNA leaves this call unchecked. CDR1 and CDR2 (germline): LGHNA, YSLEER. The CDR3 is 15 amino acids. The CDR3 reads CASSQEGGLGYEQFF.

This chain links TRBV9 with TRBJ2-1; TCRdb designates TRBD2, a call that cannot be tested without DNA. Germline V gene data show CDR1 as SGDLS and CDR2 as YYNGEE. The CDR3 is 17 amino acids. CDR3 amino acids: CASSARPRGGRDNEQFF.

The V call is TRBV5-1, the J call TRBJ2-2; without DNA, the TCRdb call of TRBD1 cannot be checked. Germline lookup yields CDR1 SGHRS and CDR2 YFSETQ. The CDR3 spans 14 residues. CDR3 amino acids: CASSLGGATGELFF.

The CDR3: CASSHRTGAGNTEAFF. This chain links TRBV3-1 with TRBJ1-1; TCRdb reports TRBD1, a call that lacks DNA to check it against. Per the germline V gene, CDR1 is LGHDT and CDR2 is YNNKEL (reference sequence). CDR3 length equals 16 residues. Full variable domain (rest looked up from reference TRBV3-1 and TRBJ1-1): DTAVSQTPKYLVTQMGNDKSIKCEQNLGHDTMYWYKQDSKKFLKIMFSYNNKELIINETVPNRFSPKSPDKAHLNLHINSLELGDSAVYFCASSHRTGAGNTEAFFGQGTRLTVV.